The present TCR beta chain was sequenced within a study of blood T cell repertoires in COVID-19. TCRdb keeps only in-frame clones here, not all; method: immunoSEQ multiplex PCR. The data show around 23,000 clones, with around 90% seen just once and 15% to 20% held by the top ten. The CDR3 consists of 18 residues. Per the germline V gene, CDR1 is MNHNY and CDR2 is SVGAGI (reference sequence). With 5 bases clipped from V and 6 bases from J, the junction kept 18 bases outside the gene matches. This receptor was taken from a human donor in a cohort sampled during active COVID-19. The source material was peripheral blood. V and J are TRBV6-6 and TRBJ2-7, with 11 positions matching TRBD2. The CDR3 bases are TGTGCCAGCAGTCTAACCAAACTAGCGGGGGAGCCCCTGGGCGAGCAGTACTTC. It specifies CASSLTKLAGEPLGEQYF.